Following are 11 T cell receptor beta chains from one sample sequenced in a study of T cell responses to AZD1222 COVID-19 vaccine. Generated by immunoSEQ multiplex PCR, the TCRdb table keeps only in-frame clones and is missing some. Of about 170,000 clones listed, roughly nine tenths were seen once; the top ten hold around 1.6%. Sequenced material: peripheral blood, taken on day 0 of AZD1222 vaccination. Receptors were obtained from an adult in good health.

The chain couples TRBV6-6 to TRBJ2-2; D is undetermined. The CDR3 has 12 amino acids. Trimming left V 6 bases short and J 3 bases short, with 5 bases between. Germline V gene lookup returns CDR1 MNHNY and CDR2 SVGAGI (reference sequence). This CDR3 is CASSFYTGELFF. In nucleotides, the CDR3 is TGTGCCAGCAGCTTCTACACCGGGGAGCTGTTTTTT.

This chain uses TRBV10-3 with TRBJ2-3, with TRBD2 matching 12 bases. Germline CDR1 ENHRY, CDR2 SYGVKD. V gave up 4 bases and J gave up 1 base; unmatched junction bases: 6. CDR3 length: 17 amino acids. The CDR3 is CAISARLAGAGTDTQYF. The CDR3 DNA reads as TGTGCCATCAGTGCAAGACTAGCGGGAGCGGGCACAGATACGCAGTATTTT.

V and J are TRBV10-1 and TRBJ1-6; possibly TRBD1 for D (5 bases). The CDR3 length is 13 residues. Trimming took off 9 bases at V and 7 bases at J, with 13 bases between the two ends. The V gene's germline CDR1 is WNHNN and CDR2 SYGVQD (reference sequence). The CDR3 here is CARPGRTNSPLHF. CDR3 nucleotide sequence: TGCGCCAGGCCGGGACGGACGAATTCACCCCTCCACTTT.

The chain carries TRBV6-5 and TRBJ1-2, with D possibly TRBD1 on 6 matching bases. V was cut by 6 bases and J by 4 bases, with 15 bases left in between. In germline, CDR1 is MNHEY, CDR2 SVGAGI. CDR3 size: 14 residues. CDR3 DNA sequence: TGTGCCAGCAGCGGAACTCAGGGGTCCTATGGCTACACCTTC. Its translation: CASSGTQGSYGYTF.

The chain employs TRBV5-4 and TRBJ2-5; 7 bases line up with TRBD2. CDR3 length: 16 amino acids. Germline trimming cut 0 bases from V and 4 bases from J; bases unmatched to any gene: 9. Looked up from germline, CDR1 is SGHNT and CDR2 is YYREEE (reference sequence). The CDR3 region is CASSLAGAGRGETQYF. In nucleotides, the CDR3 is TGTGCCAGCAGCTTGGCCGGGGCGGGGAGGGGAGAGACCCAGTACTTC.

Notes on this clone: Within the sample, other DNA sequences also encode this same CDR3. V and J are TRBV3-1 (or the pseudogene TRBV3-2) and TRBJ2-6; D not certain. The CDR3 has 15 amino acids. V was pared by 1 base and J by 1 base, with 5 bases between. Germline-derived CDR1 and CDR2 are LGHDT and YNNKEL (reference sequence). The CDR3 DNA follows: TGTGCCAGCAGCCAAGGGGGTTCTGGGGCCAACGTCCTGACTTTC. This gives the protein CASSQGGSGANVLTF.

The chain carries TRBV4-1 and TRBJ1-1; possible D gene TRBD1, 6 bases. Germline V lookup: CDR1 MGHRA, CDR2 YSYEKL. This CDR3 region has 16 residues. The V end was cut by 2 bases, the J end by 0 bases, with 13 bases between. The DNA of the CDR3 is TGCGCCAGCAGCCAACCGGTAAGGGGGGTGAACACTGAAGCTTTCTTT. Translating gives CASSQPVRGVNTEAFF.

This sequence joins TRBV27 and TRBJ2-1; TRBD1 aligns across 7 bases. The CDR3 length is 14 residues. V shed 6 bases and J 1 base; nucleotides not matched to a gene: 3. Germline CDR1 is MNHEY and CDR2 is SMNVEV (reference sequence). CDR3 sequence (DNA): TGTGCCAGCAGGCAGGACAGGTCCTACAATGAGCAGTTCTTC. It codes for CASRQDRSYNEQFF.

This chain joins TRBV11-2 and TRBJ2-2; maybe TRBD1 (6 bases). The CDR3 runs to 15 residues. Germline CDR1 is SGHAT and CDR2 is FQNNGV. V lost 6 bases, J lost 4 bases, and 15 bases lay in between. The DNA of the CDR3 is TGTGCCAGCAGACTTTCCGGGACAACCACCGGGGAGCTGTTTTTT. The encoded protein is CASRLSGTTTGELFF.

The CDR3: CASSPGLAGTDTQYF. CDR3 coding DNA: TGTGCCAGCAGTCCAGGACTAGCGGGCACAGATACGCAGTATTTT. This chain connects TRBV6-6 to TRBJ2-3; the match to TRBD2 covers 10 bases. The junction had 3 bases not matched to a gene; V was cut back by 5 bases and J by 1 base. This CDR3 contains 15 residues. Germline assignment: CDR1 MNHNY and CDR2 SVGAGI (reference sequence).

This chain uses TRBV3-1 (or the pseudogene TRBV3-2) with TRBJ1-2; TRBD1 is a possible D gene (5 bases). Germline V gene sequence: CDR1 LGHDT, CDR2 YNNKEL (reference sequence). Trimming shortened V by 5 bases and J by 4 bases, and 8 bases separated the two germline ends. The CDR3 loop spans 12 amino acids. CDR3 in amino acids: CASSRDPYGYTF. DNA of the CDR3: TGTGCCAGCAGCAGGGACCCCTATGGCTACACCTTC.